In this sample, the clone carrying this T cell receptor (beta chain) turned up a few times. Losses at the gene ends were 4 bases for V and 5 bases for J; bases not matched to a gene: 11. Germline V gene lookup returns CDR1 SGHRS and CDR2 YFSETQ. The CDR3 runs to 16 residues. A single record per CDR3 protein comes from TCRdb applying MiXCR to the RT-PCR reads. Among 650,000 to 800,000 distinct CDR3 sequences listed, 14% were seen once. This TCR was recovered from a female donor in good health, serving as a healthy control. Sequenced sample: memory CD4+ T cells from blood. The V call is TRBV5-1, the J call TRBJ2-5; 10 bases are shared with TRBD1. The CDR3 protein is CASSRIGQGGMETQYF. CDR3 DNA sequence: TGCGCCAGCAGCCGAATAGGACAGGGGGGTATGGAGACCCAGTACTTC.